The entry below describes one T cell receptor (beta chain). Its antigen is still unknown. Looked up from germline, CDR1 is DFQATT and CDR2 is SNEGSKA (reference sequence). V was clipped by 3 bases and J by 5 bases, with 18 bases between them. The CDR3 is 15 residues long. The data were taken from a study of blood T cells in healthy people across ages. Study results and caveats: Naive and antigen-experienced cells were not separated, limiting conclusive comparison. Roughly linear declines in TCR beta diversity per million T cells occurred with age. More naive CD4+ cells and higher diversity marked long-lived donors relative to aged donors.

A second PCR, run for about 6 to 11 cycles, used a sample-barcoded 5' primer plus a J-beta primer mix. CDR3-containing paired-end reads numbering at least 3 million came from each sample. From the 5' RACE reads, TCRdb called clonotypes with MiXCR, one entry per CDR3 protein. The repertoire consists of approximately 670,000 distinct CDR3 sequences, with approximately 40% occurring once and the leading ten covering about 30%. This chain uses TRBV20-1 with TRBJ2-3; TRBD2 is a possible D gene (5 bases). The sequence was collected from a man older than 75 in good health. Sequenced sample: blood. CDR3 amino acids: CSASRWERKQDTQYF. In DNA, the CDR3 is TGCAGTGCTAGTAGGTGGGAGCGTAAACAAGATACGCAGTATTTT.